Each of the 13 T cell receptor beta chains below was sequenced from the same sample in a study of T cells in localized non-small cell lung cancer. Libraries were prepared by immunoSEQ multiplex PCR; TCRdb keeps only in-frame clonotypes and omits some of them. The table includes about 950 clones, around 35% detected once. The starting material was normal lung tissue next to the tumor, obtained before any cancer treatment. These receptors all stem from a female donor over 55 with stage I lung adenocarcinoma.

This chain uses TRBV28 with TRBJ2-2, with D tentatively TRBD1 (6 bases). The CDR3 is 14 residues long. Germline V gene data show CDR1 as MDHEN and CDR2 as SYDVKM. V shed 5 bases and J shed 1 base, with 8 bases lying between them. The CDR3 nucleotides read TGTGCCAGCAGTACACAGGGGAACACCGGGGAGCTGTTTTTT. It specifies CASSTQGNTGELFF. The full variable domain, with the rest looked up from reference TRBV28 and TRBJ2-2, is DVKVTQSSRYLVKRTGEKVFLECVQDMDHENMFWYRQDPGLGLRLIYFSYDVKMKEKGDIPEGYSVSREKKERFSLILESASTNQTSMYLCASSTQGNTGELFFGEGSRLTVL.

V gene TRBV9 combines with J gene TRBJ2-5, with 7 bases aligning to TRBD2. The germline gives CDR1 SGDLS, CDR2 YYNGEE. V shed 3 bases and J 1 base; nucleotides not matched to a gene: 9. The CDR3 spans 16 residues. For the CDR3, the DNA is TGTGCCAGCAGCGAGGGGCTAGCGGAGGGCCAAGAGACCCAGTACTTC. This encodes CASSEGLAEGQETQYF.

In this sample, this clone turned up a few times. The rearrangement joins TRBV6-8 to TRBJ1-2; D might be TRBD1 (5 bases). CDR1 MNHGY and CDR2 SAAAGT come from the germline V gene. CDR3 length equals 13 residues. V dropped 4 bases and J dropped 8 bases, with 14 bases sitting between them. CDR3 region: CASSSLSRGGYTF. CDR3 coding DNA: TGTGCCAGCAGTTCCCTTTCTAGGGGCGGCTACACCTTC.

The chain recombines TRBV30 with TRBJ2-7; tentatively, D is TRBD1 (5 bases). Germline V lookup: CDR1 GTSNPN, CDR2 SVGIG (reference sequence). CDR3 length equals 15 residues. V gave up 4 bases and J gave up 3 bases, with 19 bases separating them. The CDR3 spells CAWMIQAKFSYEQYF. The DNA of the CDR3 is TGTGCCTGGATGATACAGGCCAAGTTTAGCTACGAGCAGTACTTC. The full variable domain, completed using reference TRBV30 and TRBJ2-7, is SQTIHQWPATLVQPVGSPLSLECTVEGTSNPNLYWYRQAAGRGLQLLFYSVGIGQISSEVPQNLSASRPQDRQFILSSKKLLLSDSGFYLCAWMIQAKFSYEQYFGPGTRLTVT.

The chain employs TRBV19 and TRBJ2-7; 8 bases fit TRBD1. The germline CDR1 and CDR2 sequences are LNHDA and SQIVND (reference sequence). V gave up 10 bases and J gave up 6 bases; unmatched junction bases: 5. The CDR3 extends over 11 amino acids. In nucleotides, the CDR3 is TGTGCCACCAAGACAGGGGCCGAGCAGTACTTC. Protein product: CATKTGAEQYF.

The chain carries TRBV19 and TRBJ1-5; D is perhaps TRBD1 (5 bases). Germline V gives CDR1 LNHDA, CDR2 SQIVND (reference sequence). Trimming shortened V by 5 bases and J by 2 bases, and 10 bases separated the two germline ends. This CDR3 is 14 amino acids long. This CDR3 is CASSVGTGNQPQHF. The CDR3 DNA follows: TGTGCCAGTAGTGTCGGGACGGGCAATCAGCCCCAGCATTTT.

This clone was detected only a few times. CDR3 residues: CASSQKARGVADFQETQYF. In nucleotides, the CDR3 is TGTGCCAGCAGCCAAAAAGCAAGGGGGGTGGCAGACTTCCAAGAGACCCAGTACTTC. The gene calls are TRBV14 and TRBJ2-5, with D possibly being TRBD1 or TRBD2 (6 bases each). Trimming stripped 2 bases from V and 1 base from J, with 23 bases between. Germline V lookup: CDR1 SGHDN, CDR2 FVKESK. This CDR3 is built from 19 residues.

The J gene is TRBJ2-3, the V gene TRBV28; tentative D call: TRBD1 (5 bases). The CDR3 contains 13 residues. The germline V gene has CDR1 MDHEN and CDR2 SYDVKM. V was shortened by 2 bases and J by 3 bases, with 6 bases between the two germline ends. The CDR3 region is CASSLRGTDTQYF. CDR3 coding DNA: TGTGCCAGCAGTTTAAGGGGAACAGATACGCAGTATTTT. The full variable domain, rest sourced from reference TRBV28 and TRBJ2-3, is DVKVTQSSRYLVKRTGEKVFLECVQDMDHENMFWYRQDPGLGLRLIYFSYDVKMKEKGDIPEGYSVSREKKERFSLILESASTNQTSMYLCASSLRGTDTQYFGPGTRLTVL.

The rearrangement joins TRBV18 to TRBJ2-1, with D tentatively TRBD1 (6 bases). CDR3 length equals 13 residues. V was cut by 3 bases and J by 8 bases, with 11 bases left in between. The germline V gene has CDR1 KGHSH and CDR2 LQKENI. The CDR3: CASSPTGSHEQFF. The CDR3 DNA reads TGTGCCAGCTCACCCACAGGGTCCCATGAGCAGTTCTTC. The variable domain in full, completed from reference TRBV18 and TRBJ2-1, reads NAGVMQNPRHLVRRRGQEARLRCSPMKGHSHVYWYRQLPEEGLKFMVYLQKENIIDESGMPKERFSAEFPKEGPSILRIQQVVRGDSAAYFCASSPTGSHEQFFGPGTRLTVL.

The V gene is TRBV6-8, the J gene TRBJ1-1, with 7 bases that match TRBD1. The CDR3 runs to 14 residues. V gave up 6 bases and J gave up 1 base; unmatched junction bases: 5. CDR1 and CDR2 (germline): MNHGY, SAAAGT. In DNA form, the CDR3 reads TGTGCCAGCAGGGCAGGGGGATCGAACACTGAAGCTTTCTTT. Its protein product is CASRAGGSNTEAFF.

This clone is medium-sized. The V gene is TRBV6-8, the J gene TRBJ2-5; 10 bases line up with TRBD2. This CDR3 is built from 16 residues. Looked up from germline, CDR1 is MNHGY and CDR2 is SAAAGT. Germline trimming cut 6 bases from V and 2 bases from J; bases unmatched to any gene: 9. This CDR3 is CASSRGWTSGQETQYF. CDR3 nucleotide sequence: TGTGCCAGCAGCAGGGGCTGGACTAGCGGACAAGAGACCCAGTACTTC.

The chain joins TRBV18 to TRBJ1-3; D is ambiguous. The germline V gene has CDR1 KGHSH and CDR2 LQKENI. This CDR3 is 17 amino acids long. V lost 2 bases, J lost 4 bases, and 18 bases lay in between. The CDR3 DNA is TGTGCCAGCTCACCAGTCTCTTGGGGAAAAGCGGGAAACACCATATATTTT. This sequence encodes CASSPVSWGKAGNTIYF. Looking up the rest from reference TRBV18 and TRBJ1-3 gives the full variable domain: NAGVMQNPRHLVRRRGQEARLRCSPMKGHSHVYWYRQLPEEGLKFMVYLQKENIIDESGMPKERFSAEFPKEGPSILRIQQVVRGDSAAYFCASSPVSWGKAGNTIYFGEGSWLTVV.

On this clone itself: At one boundary the junction diverges from the germline segment, which might be a read error. The V gene is TRBV16, the J gene TRBJ1-1; D is possibly TRBD1 (5 bases). The CDR3 contains 12 residues. Germline values: CDR1 KGHSY, CDR2 FQNENV. The DNA for the CDR3 is TGTGCCAGCAGCCAATCTGAACAGGCGGCTTCTTTT. Translating gives CASSQSEQAASF.